The rows below give T cell receptor beta chains drawn from one sample of a study of shared clonotypes between healthy human individuals. Repertoires were generated with immunoSEQ multiplex PCR, while TCRdb's copy carries only in-frame clones and drops some. The table lists about 770,000 clones, just under 75% of them singletons. Sequencing input: memory CD4+ T cells sorted from blood. The source of these receptors is a woman in her twenties or thirties in good health. Each CDR3 is given with its conserved first and last residue.

>TRBV28
CASSNPSGGSLDEQFF
>TRBV14
CASSLYGRGEQYF
>TRBV5-1
CASSTGTAGMEQYF
>TRBV28
CASSLGGRPPYEQYF
>TRBV7-2
CASSLGGNTIYF
>TRBV19
CASRVGLIGNQPQHF
>TRBV29-1
CSAETRYTEAFF
>TRBV2
CASSRQGNNYEQYF
>TRBV2
CASGQGAGDEQFF
>TRBV6-6
CASSSTRDTQYF
>TRBV5-4
CASSWTSGTGYEQYF
>TRBV6-4
CATHLGGKGGDNQPQHF
>TRBV10-3
CAIGAGTTDTQYF
>TRBV18
CASSPSLEPYEQYF
>TRBV5-8
CASSLGGWGRNTEAFF
>TRBV7-9
CASSSTSGELFF
>TRBV25-1
CASSEYKASSYNEQFF
>TRBV19
CASSIKVPNEQFF
>TRBV5-4
CASSGSTQYF
>TRBV30
CAWMRGRNEQFF
>TRBV27
CASTDSLNTEAFF
>TRBV10-1
CASNEGSTDTQYF
>TRBV10-2
CASSVAGIYNEQFF
>TRBV2
CASRRNTAYEQYF
>TRBV5-6
CASSQFRGSSAAFF
>TRBV6-5
CASRHTGELFF
>TRBV9
CASSVSGTSGYNEQFF
>TRBV20-1
CSASSGYEQYF
>TRBV28
CASSFSFTSSETEAFF
>TRBV6-1
CASSYREIEAFF
>TRBV28
CASSLLGTANEKLFF
>TRBV6-6
CASSDGLAGDEQFF
>TRBV4-1
CASSQGGGSGSYNEQFF